These T cell receptor beta chains were read from a single sample in a study of T cells in Graves' hyperthyroidism and ophthalmopathy. TCRdb called the multiplex PCR reads again in MiXCR, with one record for every CDR3 protein. The sample has roughly 630,000 distinct CDR3 sequences, approximately 15% seen once. The specimen was blood. The receptors here all came from a woman aged 25 to 39 with Graves' hyperthyroidism. Each CDR3 is given with its conserved first and last residue. A D gene is named only where the DNA matches it firmly. A clone size is listed for some rows: how often the clone was seen (once, few, many), or a class if it is expanded.

j_call | v_call | d_call | clone_size | cdr3_nt | cdr3_aa
TRBJ2-3 | TRBV20-1 | NA | many | TGCAGTGCCCTCTCCGATACGCAGTATTTT | CSALSDTQYF
TRBJ1-1 | TRBV4-2 | NA | NA | TGTGCCAGCAGCCAAGTGGCTGGGTTAGAGGTGAACACTGAAGCTTTCTTT | CASSQVAGLEVNTEAFF
TRBJ2-7 | TRBV28 | NA | NA | TGTGCCAGCACCTTCGGGAGCACCTACGAGCAGTGCTTC | CASTFGSTYEQCF
TRBJ1-5 | TRBV2 | NA | few | TGTGCCGGTCGGCAAATACTTGATGAGCCCCAGCATTTT | CAGRQILDEPQHF
TRBJ1-1 | TRBV5-1 | NA | many | TGCGCCAGCAGCCCCGAGGATGGAACTGAAGCTTTCTTT | CASSPEDGTEAFF
TRBJ2-1 | TRBV10-3 | NA | NA | TGTGCCATCAGTGAGTCGGGACCCCCCTACAATGAGCAGTTCTTC | CAISESGPPYNEQFF
TRBJ2-2 | TRBV20-1 | NA | few | TGCAGTGCTGGGCGAAGGGACGTTACCTCGCCCGGGGAGCTGTTTTTT | CSAGRRDVTSPGELFF
TRBJ2-1 | TRBV20-1 | NA | NA | TGCAGTGCAACAGGTCGAGACACCCCCGTAGATGGGCAGTTCTTC | CSATGRDTPVDGQFF
TRBJ2-2 | TRBV4-2 | NA | NA | TGTGCCAGCAGCCAAGTTAACGGGGAGCTGTTTTTT | CASSQVNGELFF
TRBJ2-3 | TRBV7-2 | NA | many | TGTGCCAGCAGCCTAGGGCCACAAGGCTCAGATACGCAGTATTTT | CASSLGPQGSDTQYF
TRBJ2-7 | TRBV6-1 | NA | NA | TGTGCCAGCAGTGAGGATGACGACGCCTACGAGCAGTACTTC | CASSEDDDAYEQYF
TRBJ2-5 | TRBV7-2 | TRBD1 | NA | TGTGCCAGCAGCGTTAGACAGGGAAAGGTAGAGACCCAGTACTTC | CASSVRQGKVETQYF
TRBJ2-7 | TRBV20-1 | NA | many | TGCAGTGCTAGCCCTCGGGGGCCGGTATACGAGCAGTACTTC | CSASPRGPVYEQYF
TRBJ1-2 | TRBV3-1 | TRBD1 | many | TGTGCCAGCAGCCCCAAGGACAGGGTGTCTGGCTACACCTTC | CASSPKDRVSGYTF
TRBJ1-1 | TRBV30 | NA | many | TGTGCCTGGAGTGCCTACGTTTTGGGGATGAACACTGAAGCTTTCTTT | CAWSAYVLGMNTEAFF
TRBJ1-4 | TRBV7-8 | NA | few | TGTGCCAGCAGCTCGCAGGGGAAGGATGAAAAACTGTTTTTT | CASSSQGKDEKLFF
TRBJ1-5 | TRBV28 | NA | many | TGTGCCAGCAGTTTAAGTAAGCCCGACAATCAGCCCCAGCATTTT | CASSLSKPDNQPQHF
TRBJ2-1 | TRBV7-3 | TRBD2 | NA | TGTGCCAGCAGCGTTAGCGGGATCGGGTCGTACAATGAGCAGTTCTTC | CASSVSGIGSYNEQFF
TRBJ2-5 | TRBV27 | TRBD1 | many | TGTGCCAGCAGTTTATCGCAGGGGGTGGTGGAGACCCAGTACTTC | CASSLSQGVVETQYF
TRBJ1-5 | TRBV3-1 | NA | many | TGTGCCAGCAGCCAAGACCAGGGGAATCAGCCCCAGCATTTT | CASSQDQGNQPQHF
TRBJ2-1 | TRBV7-7 | TRBD2 | many | TGTGCTAGCAGCTTAGGTCCCCCGACTAGCGGGACTTCTGAGCAGTTCTTC | CASSLGPPTSGTSEQFF
TRBJ1-5 | TRBV2 | NA | few | TGTGCCAGCCACCCGGGGAGCAATCAGCCCCAGCATTTT | CASHPGSNQPQHF
TRBJ2-2 | TRBV5-4 | TRBD1 | NA | TGTGCCAGCAGGAACAGGGGGAACGGGGAGCTGTTTTTT | CASRNRGNGELFF
TRBJ2-1 | TRBV20-1 | TRBD2 | NA | TGCAGTGCCAGAGGACTAGCGGGAGGGAGCTCCTACAATGAGCAGTTCTTC | CSARGLAGGSSYNEQFF
TRBJ1-3 | TRBV3-1 | NA | NA | TGTGCCAGCAGCCCAGCAGTGCCAGGGAAGGCTGGAAACACCATATATTTT | CASSPAVPGKAGNTIYF
TRBJ2-4 | TRBV15 | TRBD1 | few | TGTGCCACCAGCAGAGCTGGACAGGGGAAAAACATTCAGTACTTC | CATSRAGQGKNIQYF
TRBJ2-4 | TRBV6-5 | NA | NA | TGTGCCAGCAGTTACGGGTCGGGCAAAAACATTCAGTACTTC | CASSYGSGKNIQYF
TRBJ2-1 | TRBV27 | NA | many | TGTGCCAGCAGGTCCCTTCTAGTCCACAATGAGCAGTTCTTC | CASRSLLVHNEQFF
TRBJ1-2 | TRBV5-1 | NA | many | TGCGCCAGCAGCTTGGCCGGGAGTAACTATGGCTACACCTTC | CASSLAGSNYGYTF
TRBJ2-3 | TRBV2 | TRBD2 | many | TGTGCCAGCAGGAAAACTAGCGGGAGTGTGGATACGCAGTATTTT | CASRKTSGSVDTQYF
TRBJ2-7 | TRBV6-1 | TRBD2 | many | TGTGCCAGCGACCTCGGTGGGCTAGCGGGGGGCTACGAGCAGTACTTC | CASDLGGLAGGYEQYF
TRBJ2-2 | TRBV2 | NA | many | TGTGCCAGTAGACCACCGGGGTTCACCGGGGAGCTGTTTTTT | CASRPPGFTGELFF
TRBJ1-1 | TRBV5-1 | NA | many | TGCGCCAGCAGCTTGGGGGGTCGCATGAACACTGAAGCTTTCTTT | CASSLGGRMNTEAFF
TRBJ2-4 | TRBV12-3/TRBV12-4 | TRBD1 | NA | TGTGCCAGCAGTCACGGGACCGGGACAGGGGTGGGCATTCAGTACTTC | CASSHGTGTGVGIQYF
TRBJ2-7 | TRBV20-1 | NA | many | TGCAGTGCTAGATGGCGGGATCGCTACGAGCAGTACTTC | CSARWRDRYEQYF
TRBJ2-7 | TRBV7-9 | NA | NA | TGTGCCAGCAGCCCTGACAGAACGGCGGGCCCTACCTACGAGCAGTACTTC | CASSPDRTAGPTYEQYF
TRBJ1-1 | TRBV12-3/TRBV12-4 | TRBD1 | many | TGTGCCAGCACCGGATACGTGACAGGGGGCAACACTGAAGCTTTCTTT | CASTGYVTGGNTEAFF
TRBJ2-3 | TRBV7-3 | TRBD2 | NA | TGTGCCAGCAGCCCGGGACTAGCATACGATACGCAGTATTTT | CASSPGLAYDTQYF
TRBJ2-1 | TRBV3-1 | NA | few | TGTGCCAGCAGCCAAGATGCCGGATTCTCCTACAATGAGCAGTTCTTC | CASSQDAGFSYNEQFF
TRBJ2-1 | TRBV27 | NA | few | TGTGCCAGCATGGCCTCCTACAATGAGCAGTTCTTC | CASMASYNEQFF
TRBJ1-3 | TRBV7-2 | NA | many | TGTGCCAGCAGCTTCCAGGGGAACACCATATATTTT | CASSFQGNTIYF